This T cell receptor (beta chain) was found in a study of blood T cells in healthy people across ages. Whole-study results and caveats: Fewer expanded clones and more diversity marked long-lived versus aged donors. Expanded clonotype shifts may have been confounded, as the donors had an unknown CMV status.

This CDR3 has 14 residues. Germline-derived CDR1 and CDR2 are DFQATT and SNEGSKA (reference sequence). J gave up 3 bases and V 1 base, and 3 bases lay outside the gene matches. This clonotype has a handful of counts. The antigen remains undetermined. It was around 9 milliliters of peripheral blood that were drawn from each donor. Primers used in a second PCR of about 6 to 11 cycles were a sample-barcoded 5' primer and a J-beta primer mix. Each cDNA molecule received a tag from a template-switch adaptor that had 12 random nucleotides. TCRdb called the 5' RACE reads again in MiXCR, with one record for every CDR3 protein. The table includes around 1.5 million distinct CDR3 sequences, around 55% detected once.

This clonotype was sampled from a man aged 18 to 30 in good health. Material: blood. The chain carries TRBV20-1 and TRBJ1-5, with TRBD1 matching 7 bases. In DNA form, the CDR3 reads TGCAGTGCTAGAGGACAGGGCATCAATCAGCCCCAGCATTTT. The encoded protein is CSARGQGINQPQHF.